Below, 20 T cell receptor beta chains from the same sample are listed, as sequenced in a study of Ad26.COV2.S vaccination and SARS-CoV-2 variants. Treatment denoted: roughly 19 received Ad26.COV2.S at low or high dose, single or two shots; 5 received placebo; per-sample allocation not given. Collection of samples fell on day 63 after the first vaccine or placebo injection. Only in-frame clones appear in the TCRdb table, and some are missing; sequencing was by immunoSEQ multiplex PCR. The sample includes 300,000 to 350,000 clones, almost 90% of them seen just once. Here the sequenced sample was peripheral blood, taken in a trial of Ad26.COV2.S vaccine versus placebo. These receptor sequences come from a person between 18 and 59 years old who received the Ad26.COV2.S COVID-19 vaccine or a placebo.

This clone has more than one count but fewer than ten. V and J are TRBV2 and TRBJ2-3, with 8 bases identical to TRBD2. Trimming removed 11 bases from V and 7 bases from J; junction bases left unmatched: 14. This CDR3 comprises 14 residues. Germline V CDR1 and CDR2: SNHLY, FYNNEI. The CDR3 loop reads CAGSGTSNMNTQYF. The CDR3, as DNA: TGTGCCGGCTCCGGGACTAGTAATATGAATACGCAGTATTTT. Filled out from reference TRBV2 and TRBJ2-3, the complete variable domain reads EPEVTQTPSHQVTQMGQEVILRCVPISNHLYFYWYRQILGQKVEFLVSFYNNEISEKSEIFDDQFSVERPDGSNFTLKIRSTKLEDSAMYFCAGSGTSNMNTQYFGPGTRLTVL.

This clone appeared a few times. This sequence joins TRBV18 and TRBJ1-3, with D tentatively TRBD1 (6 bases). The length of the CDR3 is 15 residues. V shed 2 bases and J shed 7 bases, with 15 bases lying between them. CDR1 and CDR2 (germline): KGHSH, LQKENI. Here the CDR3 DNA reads TGTGCCAGCTCACCAGATACAGGGAGGGGGAACACCATATATTTT. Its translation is CASSPDTGRGNTIYF.

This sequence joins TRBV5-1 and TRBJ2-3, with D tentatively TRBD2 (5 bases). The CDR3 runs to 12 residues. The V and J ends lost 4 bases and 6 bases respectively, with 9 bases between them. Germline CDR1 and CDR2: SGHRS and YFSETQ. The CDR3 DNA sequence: TGCGCCAGCAGCGGCCGCGGGGATACGCAGTATTTT. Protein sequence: CASSGRGDTQYF.

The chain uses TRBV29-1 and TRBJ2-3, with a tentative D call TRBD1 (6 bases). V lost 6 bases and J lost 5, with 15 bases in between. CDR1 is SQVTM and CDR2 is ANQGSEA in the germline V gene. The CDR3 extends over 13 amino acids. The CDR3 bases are TGCAGCGTATACAGGGTTTTTGGAGATACGCAGTATTTT. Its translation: CSVYRVFGDTQYF.

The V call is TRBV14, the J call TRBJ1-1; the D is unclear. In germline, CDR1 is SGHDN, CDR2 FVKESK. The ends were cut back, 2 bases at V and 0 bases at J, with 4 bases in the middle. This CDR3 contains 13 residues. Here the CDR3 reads CASSQTLNTEAFF. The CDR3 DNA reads TGTGCCAGCAGCCAAACCCTGAACACTGAAGCTTTCTTT. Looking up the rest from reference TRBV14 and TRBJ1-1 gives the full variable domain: EAGVTQFPSHSVIEKGQTVTLRCDPISGHDNLYWYRRVMGKEIKFLLHFVKESKQDESGMPNNRFLAERTGGTYSTLKVQPAELEDSGVYFCASSQTLNTEAFFGQGTRLTVV.

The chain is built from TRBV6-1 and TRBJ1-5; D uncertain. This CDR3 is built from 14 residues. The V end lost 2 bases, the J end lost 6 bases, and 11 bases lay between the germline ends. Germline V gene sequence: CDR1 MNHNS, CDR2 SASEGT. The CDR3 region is CASSESLVAQPQHF. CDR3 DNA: TGTGCCAGCAGTGAAAGCCTTGTTGCTCAGCCCCAGCATTTT.

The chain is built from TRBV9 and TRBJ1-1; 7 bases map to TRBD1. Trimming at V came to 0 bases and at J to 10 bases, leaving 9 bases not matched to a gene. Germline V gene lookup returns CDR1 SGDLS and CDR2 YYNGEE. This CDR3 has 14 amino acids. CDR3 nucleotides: TGTGCCAGCAGCGTAGGTCGAGGGGGCCGGGTAGCTTTCTTT. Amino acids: CASSVGRGGRVAFF.

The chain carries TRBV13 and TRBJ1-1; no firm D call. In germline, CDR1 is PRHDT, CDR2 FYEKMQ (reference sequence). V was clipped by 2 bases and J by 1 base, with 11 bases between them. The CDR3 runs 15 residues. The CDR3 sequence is CASSLSGPANTEAFF. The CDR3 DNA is TGTGCCAGCAGCTTATCCGGCCCGGCGAACACTGAAGCTTTCTTT.

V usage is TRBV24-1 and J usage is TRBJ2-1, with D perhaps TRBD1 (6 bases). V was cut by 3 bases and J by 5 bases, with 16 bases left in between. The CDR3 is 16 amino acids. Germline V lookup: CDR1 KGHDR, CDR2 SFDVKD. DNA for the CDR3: TGTGCCACCAGTGATCCCCAGGGGAAGGGTAACAATGAGCAGTTCTTC. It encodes CATSDPQGKGNNEQFF.

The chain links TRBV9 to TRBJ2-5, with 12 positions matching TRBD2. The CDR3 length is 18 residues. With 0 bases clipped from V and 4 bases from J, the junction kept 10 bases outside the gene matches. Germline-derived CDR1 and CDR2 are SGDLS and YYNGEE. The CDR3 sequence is CASSVGTSGNVFGETQYF. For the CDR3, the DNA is TGTGCCAGCAGCGTAGGGACTAGCGGGAACGTGTTCGGAGAGACCCAGTACTTC.

Here the CDR3 reads CASSIRSDTLRSNQPQHF. The CDR3 DNA sequence: TGTGCCAGTAGTATACGATCGGACACACTTAGGAGCAATCAGCCCCAGCATTTT. This chain links TRBV19 with TRBJ1-5, with D maybe TRBD1 (5 bases). The V end lost 2 bases, the J end lost 1 base, and 18 bases lay between the germline ends. The CDR3 totals 18 residues. From germline, CDR1 is LNHDA and CDR2 SQIVND (reference sequence).

The CDR3 sequence: CASSPRLAGSTDTQYF. In nucleotides, the CDR3 is TGTGCCAGCAGTCCGCGACTAGCGGGCAGCACAGATACGCAGTATTTT. This chain connects TRBV27 to TRBJ2-3, with TRBD2 identical over 10 bases. Germline CDR1 reads MNHEY; CDR2 reads SMNVEV (reference sequence). This CDR3 spans 16 amino acids. With 5 bases clipped from V and 0 bases from J, the junction kept 5 bases outside the gene matches.

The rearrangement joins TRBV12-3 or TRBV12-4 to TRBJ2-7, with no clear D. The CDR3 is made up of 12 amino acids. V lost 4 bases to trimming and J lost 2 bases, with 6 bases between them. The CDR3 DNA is TGTGCCAGCAGTTCAGAAACCTACGAGCAGTACTTC. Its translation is CASSSETYEQYF.

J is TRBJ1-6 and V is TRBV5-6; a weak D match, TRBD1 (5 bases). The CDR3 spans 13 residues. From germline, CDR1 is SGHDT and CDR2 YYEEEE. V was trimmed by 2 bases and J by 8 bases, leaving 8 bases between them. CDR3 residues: CASSLQVYSPLHF. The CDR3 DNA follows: TGTGCCAGCAGCTTACAGGTATATTCACCCCTCCACTTT.

CDR3 in DNA: TGTGCCAGCACCGGGGATGGTCAGCCCCAGCATTTT. The encoded protein is CASTGDGQPQHF. The V gene is TRBV11-2, the J gene TRBJ1-5; no firm D call. The V end lost 7 bases, the J end lost 6 bases, and 10 bases lay between the germline ends. The CDR3 consists of 12 residues. Germline V lookup: CDR1 SGHAT, CDR2 FQNNGV. The entire variable domain, with the rest obtained from reference TRBV11-2 and TRBJ1-5, is as follows: EAGVAQSPRYKIIEKRQSVAFWCNPISGHATLYWYQQILGQGPKLLIQFQNNGVVDDSQLPKDRFSAERLKGVDSTLKIQPAKLEDSAVYLCASTGDGQPQHFGDGTRLSIL.

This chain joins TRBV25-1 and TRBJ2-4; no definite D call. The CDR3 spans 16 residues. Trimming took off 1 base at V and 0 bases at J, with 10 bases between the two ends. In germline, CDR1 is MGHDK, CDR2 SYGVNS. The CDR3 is CASSESRHLAKNIQYF. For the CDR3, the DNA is TGTGCCAGCAGTGAATCCCGGCACCTAGCCAAAAACATTCAGTACTTC.

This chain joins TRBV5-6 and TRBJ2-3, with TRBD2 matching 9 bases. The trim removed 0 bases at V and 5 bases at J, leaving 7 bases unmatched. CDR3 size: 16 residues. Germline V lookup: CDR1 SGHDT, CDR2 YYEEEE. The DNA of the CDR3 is TGTGCCAGCAGCTTGGGCGGCGGGGGGGGGCAAGATACGCAGTATTTT. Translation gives CASSLGGGGGQDTQYF.

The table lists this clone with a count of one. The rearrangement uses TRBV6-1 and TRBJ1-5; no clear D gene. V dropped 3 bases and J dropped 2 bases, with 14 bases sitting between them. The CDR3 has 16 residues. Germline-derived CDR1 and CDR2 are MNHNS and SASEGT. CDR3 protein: CASSDYGTLGNQPQHF. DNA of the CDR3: TGTGCCAGCAGTGACTACGGAACTTTAGGCAATCAGCCCCAGCATTTT.

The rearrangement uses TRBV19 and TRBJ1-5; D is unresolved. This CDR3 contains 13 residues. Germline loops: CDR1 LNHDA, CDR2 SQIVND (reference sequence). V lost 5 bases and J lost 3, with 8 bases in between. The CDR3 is CASSPRANQPQHF. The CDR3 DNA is TGTGCCAGTAGTCCCCGGGCCAATCAGCCCCAGCATTTT.

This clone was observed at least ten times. As DNA, the CDR3 is TGTGCCAGTAGTCCCGGGACGGGGTCCTACGAGCAGTACTTC. Encoded protein: CASSPGTGSYEQYF. The chain is built from TRBV19 and TRBJ2-7; the D gene could be TRBD1 or TRBD2 (5 bases each). This CDR3 comprises 14 residues. Germline lookup yields CDR1 LNHDA and CDR2 SQIVND (reference sequence). Trimming pared 5 bases from V and 1 base from J, leaving 12 bases between.